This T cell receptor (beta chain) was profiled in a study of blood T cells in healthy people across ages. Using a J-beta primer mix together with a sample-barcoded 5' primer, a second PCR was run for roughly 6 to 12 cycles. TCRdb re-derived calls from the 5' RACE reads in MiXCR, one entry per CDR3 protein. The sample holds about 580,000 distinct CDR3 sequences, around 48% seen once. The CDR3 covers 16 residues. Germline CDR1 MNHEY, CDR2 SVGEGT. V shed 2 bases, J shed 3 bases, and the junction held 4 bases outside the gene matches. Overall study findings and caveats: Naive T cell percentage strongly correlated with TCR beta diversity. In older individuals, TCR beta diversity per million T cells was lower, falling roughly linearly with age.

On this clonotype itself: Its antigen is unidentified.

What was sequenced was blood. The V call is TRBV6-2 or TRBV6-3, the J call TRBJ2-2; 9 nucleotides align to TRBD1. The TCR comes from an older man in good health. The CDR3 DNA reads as TGTGCCAGCAGTTACCGCTGGACAGGGGACACCGGGGAGCTGTTTTTT. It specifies CASSYRWTGDTGELFF.